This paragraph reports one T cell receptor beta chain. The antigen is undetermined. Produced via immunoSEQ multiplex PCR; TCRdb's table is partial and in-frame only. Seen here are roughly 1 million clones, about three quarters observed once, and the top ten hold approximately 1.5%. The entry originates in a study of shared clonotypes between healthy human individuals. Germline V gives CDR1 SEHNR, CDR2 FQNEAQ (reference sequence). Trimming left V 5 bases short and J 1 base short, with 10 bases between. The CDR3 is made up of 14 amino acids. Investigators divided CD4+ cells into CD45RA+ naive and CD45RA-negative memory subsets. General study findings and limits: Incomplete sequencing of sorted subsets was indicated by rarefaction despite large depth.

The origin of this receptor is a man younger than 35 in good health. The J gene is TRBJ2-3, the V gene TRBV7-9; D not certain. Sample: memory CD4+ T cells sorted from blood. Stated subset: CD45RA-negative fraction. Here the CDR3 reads CASSQTLGTDTQYF. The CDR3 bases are TGTGCCAGCAGCCAGACCCTAGGCACAGATACGCAGTATTTT.